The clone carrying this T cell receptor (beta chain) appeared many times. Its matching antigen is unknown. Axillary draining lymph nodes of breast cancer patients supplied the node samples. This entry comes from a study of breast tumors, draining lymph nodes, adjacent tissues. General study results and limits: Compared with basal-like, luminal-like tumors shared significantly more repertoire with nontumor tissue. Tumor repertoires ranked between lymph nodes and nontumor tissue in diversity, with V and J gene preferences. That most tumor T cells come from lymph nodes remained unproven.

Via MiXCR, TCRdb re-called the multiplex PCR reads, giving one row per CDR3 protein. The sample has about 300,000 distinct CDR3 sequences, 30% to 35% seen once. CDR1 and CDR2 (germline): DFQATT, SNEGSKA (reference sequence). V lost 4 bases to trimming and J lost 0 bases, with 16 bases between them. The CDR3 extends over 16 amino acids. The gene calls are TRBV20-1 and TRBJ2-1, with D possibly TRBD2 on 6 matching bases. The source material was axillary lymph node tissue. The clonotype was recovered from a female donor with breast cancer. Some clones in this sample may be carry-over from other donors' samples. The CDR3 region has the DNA TGCAGTGCTATGCCCCCACGAGCGGGCTCCTACAATGAGCAGTTCTTC. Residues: CSAMPPRAGSYNEQFF.